What follows describes a single T cell receptor beta chain. Its target is not known. This sample is drawn from a study of shared clonotypes between healthy human individuals. Study observations and caveats: Enrolling few donors narrowed the genetic and exposure-history diversity that was represented.

Around 91 million PBMCs were counted before genomic DNA extraction. Repertoires were generated with immunoSEQ multiplex PCR, while TCRdb's copy carries only in-frame clones and drops some. The sample has 450,000 to 600,000 clones; about 80% are singletons. Input material: PBMCs. The receptor was isolated from a woman in her forties in good health. Some clones in this sample may be carry-over from other donors' samples.

The CDR3 loop reads CASSRGAGGAYEQYF. In DNA form, the CDR3 reads TGTGCCAGCAGCCGGGGAGCAGGGGGTGCTTACGAGCAGTACTTC. The chain joins TRBV5-6 to TRBJ2-7; the match to TRBD1 covers 7 bases. CDR1 and CDR2 from the germline V gene are SGHDT and YYEEEE. The CDR3 is 15 amino acids. V lost 4 bases and J lost 4; bases outside the gene matches: 11. The entire variable domain, with the rest obtained from reference TRBV5-6 and TRBJ2-7, is as follows: DAGVTQSPTHLIKTRGQQVTLRCSPKSGHDTVSWYQQALGQGPQFIFQYYEEEERQRGNFPDRFSGHQFPNYSSELNVNALLLGDSALYLCASSRGAGGAYEQYFGPGTRLTVT.